This T cell receptor beta chain is from a study of technical replicates of blood from several donors. Clones were read by immunoSEQ multiplex PCR, and TCRdb kept only the in-frame ones, dropping some. The sample holds about 59,000 clones, 97% seen once. This clone was detected only once. CDR1 is LNHDA, CDR2 SQIVND, per germline (reference sequence). This CDR3 is built from 14 residues. V lost 2 bases, J lost 6 bases, and 14 bases lay in between. Sequencing used T cells isolated from PBMCs. This chain links TRBV19 with TRBJ2-7, with no clear D. The TCR comes from a human donor in good health. CDR3 coding DNA: TGTGCCAGTAGTATATATAGTGGAAGAGGCGAGCAGTACTTC. It codes for CASSIYSGRGEQYF.